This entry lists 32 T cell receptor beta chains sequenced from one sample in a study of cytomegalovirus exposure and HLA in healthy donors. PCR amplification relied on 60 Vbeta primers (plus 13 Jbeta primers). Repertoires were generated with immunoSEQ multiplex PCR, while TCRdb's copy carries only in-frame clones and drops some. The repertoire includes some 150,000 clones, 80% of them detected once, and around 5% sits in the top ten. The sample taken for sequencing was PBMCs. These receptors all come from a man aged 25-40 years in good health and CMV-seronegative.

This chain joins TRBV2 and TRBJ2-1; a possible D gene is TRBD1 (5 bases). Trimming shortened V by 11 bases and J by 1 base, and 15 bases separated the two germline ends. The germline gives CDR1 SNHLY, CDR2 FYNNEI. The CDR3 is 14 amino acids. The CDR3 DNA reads TGTGCCGGTGGCCTGGGGCTGTCCTACAATGAGCAGTTCTTC. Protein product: CAGGLGLSYNEQFF.

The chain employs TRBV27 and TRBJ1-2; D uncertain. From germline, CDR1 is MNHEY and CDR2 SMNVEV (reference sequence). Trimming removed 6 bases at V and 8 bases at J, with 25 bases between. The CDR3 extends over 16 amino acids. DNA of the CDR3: TGTGCCAGCAGCCTCCAGGCAGGCGGGAGTAGAGGGGGCTACACCTTC. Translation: CASSLQAGGSRGGYTF.

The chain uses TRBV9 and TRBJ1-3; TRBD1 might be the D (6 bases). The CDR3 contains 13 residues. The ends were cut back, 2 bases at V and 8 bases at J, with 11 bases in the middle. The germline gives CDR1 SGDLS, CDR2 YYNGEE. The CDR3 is CASSVRGLDTIYF. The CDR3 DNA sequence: TGTGCCAGCAGCGTCAGGGGTCTAGACACCATATATTTT.

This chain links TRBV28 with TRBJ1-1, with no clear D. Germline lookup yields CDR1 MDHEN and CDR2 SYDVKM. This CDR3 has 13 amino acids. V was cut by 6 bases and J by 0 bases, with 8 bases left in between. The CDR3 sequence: CASSSLVNTEAFF. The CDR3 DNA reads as TGTGCCAGCAGCTCCTTAGTGAACACTGAAGCTTTCTTT.

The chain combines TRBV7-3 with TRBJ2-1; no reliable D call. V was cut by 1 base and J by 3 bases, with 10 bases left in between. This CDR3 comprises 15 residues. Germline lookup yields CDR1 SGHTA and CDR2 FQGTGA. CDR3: CASSLKVGVYNEQFF. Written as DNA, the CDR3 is TGTGCCAGCAGCTTAAAAGTTGGAGTCTACAATGAGCAGTTCTTC.

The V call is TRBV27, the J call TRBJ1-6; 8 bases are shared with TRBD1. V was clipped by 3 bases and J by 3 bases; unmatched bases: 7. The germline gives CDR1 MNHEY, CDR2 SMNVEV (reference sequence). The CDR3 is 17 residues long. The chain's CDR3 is CASSFVGQGVYNSPLHF. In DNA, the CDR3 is TGTGCCAGCAGTTTCGTAGGACAGGGAGTCTATAATTCACCCCTCCACTTT.

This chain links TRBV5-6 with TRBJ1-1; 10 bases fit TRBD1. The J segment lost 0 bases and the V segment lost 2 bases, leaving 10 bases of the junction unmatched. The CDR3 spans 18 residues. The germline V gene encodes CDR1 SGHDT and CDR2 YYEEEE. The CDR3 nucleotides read TGTGCCAGCAGCTTCTACTTGACAGGGGGCATTATGAACACTGAAGCTTTCTTT. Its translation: CASSFYLTGGIMNTEAFF. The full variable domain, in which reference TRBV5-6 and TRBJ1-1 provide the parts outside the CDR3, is DAGVTQSPTHLIKTRGQQVTLRCSPKSGHDTVSWYQQALGQGPQFIFQYYEEEERQRGNFPDRFSGHQFPNYSSELNVNALLLGDSALYLCASSFYLTGGIMNTEAFFGQGTRLTVV.

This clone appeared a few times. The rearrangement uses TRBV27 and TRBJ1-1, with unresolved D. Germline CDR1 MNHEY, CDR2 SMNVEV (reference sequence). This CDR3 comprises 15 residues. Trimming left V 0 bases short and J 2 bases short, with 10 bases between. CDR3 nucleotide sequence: TGTGCCAGCAGTTTATCGCGGTACCTTAACACTGAAGCTTTCTTT. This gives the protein CASSLSRYLNTEAFF.

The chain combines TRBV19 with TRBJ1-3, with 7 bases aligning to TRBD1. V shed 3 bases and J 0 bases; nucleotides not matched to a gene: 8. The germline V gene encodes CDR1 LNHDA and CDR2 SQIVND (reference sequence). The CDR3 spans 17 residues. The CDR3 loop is CASSMVRGQSSGNTIYF. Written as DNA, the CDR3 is TGTGCCAGTAGTATGGTTCGGGGACAGAGCTCTGGAAACACCATATATTTT.

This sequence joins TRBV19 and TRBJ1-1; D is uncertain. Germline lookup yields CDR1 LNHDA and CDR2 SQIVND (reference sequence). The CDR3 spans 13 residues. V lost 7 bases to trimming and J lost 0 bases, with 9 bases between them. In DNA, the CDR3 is TGTGCCAGTACGGAGGTCTTGAACACTGAAGCTTTCTTT. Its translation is CASTEVLNTEAFF.

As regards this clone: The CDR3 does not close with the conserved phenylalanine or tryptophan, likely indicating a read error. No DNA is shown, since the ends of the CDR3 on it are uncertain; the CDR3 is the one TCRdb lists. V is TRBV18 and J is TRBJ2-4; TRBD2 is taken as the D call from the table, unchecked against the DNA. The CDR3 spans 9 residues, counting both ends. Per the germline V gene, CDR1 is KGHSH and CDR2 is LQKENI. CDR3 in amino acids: CASSPGEGV.

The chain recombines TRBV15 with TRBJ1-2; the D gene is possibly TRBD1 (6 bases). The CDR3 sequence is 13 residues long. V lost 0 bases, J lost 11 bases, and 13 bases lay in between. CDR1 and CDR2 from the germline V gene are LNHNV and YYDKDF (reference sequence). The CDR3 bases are TGTGCCACCAGCAGAGATTCAGAGGACAGTTACACCTTC. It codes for CATSRDSEDSYTF.

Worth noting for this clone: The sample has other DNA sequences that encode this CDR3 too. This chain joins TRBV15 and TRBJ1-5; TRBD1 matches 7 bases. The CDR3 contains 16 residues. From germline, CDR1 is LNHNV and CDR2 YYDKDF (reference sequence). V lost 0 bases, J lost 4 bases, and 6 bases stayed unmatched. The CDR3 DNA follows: TGTGCCACCAGCAGAGACCAGGGACAGCGGAATCAGCCCCAGCATTTT. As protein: CATSRDQGQRNQPQHF.

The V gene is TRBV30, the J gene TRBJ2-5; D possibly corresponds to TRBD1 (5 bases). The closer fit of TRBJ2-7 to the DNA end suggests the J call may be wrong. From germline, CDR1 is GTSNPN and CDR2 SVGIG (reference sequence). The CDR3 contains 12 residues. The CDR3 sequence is CAWTTQGYEQYF. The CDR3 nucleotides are TGTGCCTGGACGACCCAGGGTTACGAGCAGTACTTC.

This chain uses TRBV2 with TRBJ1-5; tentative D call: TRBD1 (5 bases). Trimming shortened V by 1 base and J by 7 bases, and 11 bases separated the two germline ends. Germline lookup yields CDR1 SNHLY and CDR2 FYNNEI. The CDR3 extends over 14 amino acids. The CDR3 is CASSEEAGRQPQHF. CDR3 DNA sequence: TGTGCCAGCAGTGAAGAGGCAGGGAGGCAGCCCCAGCATTTT.

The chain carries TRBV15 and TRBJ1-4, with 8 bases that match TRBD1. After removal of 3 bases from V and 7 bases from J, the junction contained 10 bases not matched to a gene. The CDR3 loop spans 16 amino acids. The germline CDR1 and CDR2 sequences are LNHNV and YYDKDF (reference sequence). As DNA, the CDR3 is TGTGCCACCAGCAGGGACAGGGAGCAAGTCACTGAAAAACTGTTTTTT. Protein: CATSRDREQVTEKLFF.

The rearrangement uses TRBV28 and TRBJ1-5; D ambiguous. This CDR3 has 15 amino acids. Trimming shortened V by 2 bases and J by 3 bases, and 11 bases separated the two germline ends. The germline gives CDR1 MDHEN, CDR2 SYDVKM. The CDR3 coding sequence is TGTGCCAGCAGTTTACTTCGCGCCTTCAATCAGCCCCAGCATTTT. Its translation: CASSLLRAFNQPQHF.

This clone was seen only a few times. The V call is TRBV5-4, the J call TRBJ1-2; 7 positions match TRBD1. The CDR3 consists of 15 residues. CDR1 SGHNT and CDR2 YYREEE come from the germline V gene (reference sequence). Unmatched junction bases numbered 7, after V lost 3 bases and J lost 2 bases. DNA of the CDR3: TGTGCCAGCAGCTCGGTAGGGGGCTCCAACTATGGCTACACCTTC. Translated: CASSSVGGSNYGYTF.

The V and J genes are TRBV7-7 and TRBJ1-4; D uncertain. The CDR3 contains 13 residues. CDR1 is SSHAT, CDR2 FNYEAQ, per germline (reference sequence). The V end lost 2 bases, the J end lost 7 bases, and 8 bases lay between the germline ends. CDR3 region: CASSLSSGEKLFF. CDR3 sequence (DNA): TGTGCCAGCAGCTTATCTTCGGGTGAAAAACTGTTTTTT.

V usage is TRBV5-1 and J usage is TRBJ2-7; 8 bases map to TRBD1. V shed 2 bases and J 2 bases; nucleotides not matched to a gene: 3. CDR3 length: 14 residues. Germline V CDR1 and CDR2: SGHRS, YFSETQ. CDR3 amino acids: CASSFQQGAYEQYF. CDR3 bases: TGCGCCAGCAGCTTCCAACAGGGGGCCTACGAGCAGTACTTC. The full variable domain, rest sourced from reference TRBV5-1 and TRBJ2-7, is KAGVTQTPRYLIKTRGQQVTLSCSPISGHRSVSWYQQTPGQGLQFLFEYFSETQRNKGNFPGRFSGRQFSNSRSEMNVSTLELGDSALYLCASSFQQGAYEQYFGPGTRLTVT.

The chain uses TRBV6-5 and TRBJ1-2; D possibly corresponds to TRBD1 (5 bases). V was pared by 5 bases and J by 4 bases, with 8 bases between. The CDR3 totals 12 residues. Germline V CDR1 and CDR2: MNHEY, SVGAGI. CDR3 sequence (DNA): TGTGCCAGCAGTCGGGACTCCTATGGCTACACCTTC. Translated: CASSRDSYGYTF.

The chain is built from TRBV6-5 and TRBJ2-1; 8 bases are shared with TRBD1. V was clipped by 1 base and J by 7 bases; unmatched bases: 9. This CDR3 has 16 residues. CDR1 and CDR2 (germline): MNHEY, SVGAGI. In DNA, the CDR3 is TGTGCCAGCAGTTACTTTAGGGCAGGGGGCAAGAATGAGCAGTTCTTC. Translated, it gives CASSYFRAGGKNEQFF.

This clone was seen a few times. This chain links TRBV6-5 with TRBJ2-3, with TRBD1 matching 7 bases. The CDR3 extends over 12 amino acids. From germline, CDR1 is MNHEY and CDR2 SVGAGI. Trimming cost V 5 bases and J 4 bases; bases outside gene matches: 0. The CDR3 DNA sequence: TGTGCCAGCAGTGGGACAGCAGATACGCAGTATTTT. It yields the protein CASSGTADTQYF.

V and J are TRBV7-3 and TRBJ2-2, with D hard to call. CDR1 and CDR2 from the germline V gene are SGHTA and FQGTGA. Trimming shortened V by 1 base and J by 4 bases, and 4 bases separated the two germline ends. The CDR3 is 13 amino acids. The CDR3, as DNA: TGTGCCAGCAGCTTAAGGAGCACCGGGGAGCTGTTTTTT. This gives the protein CASSLRSTGELFF.

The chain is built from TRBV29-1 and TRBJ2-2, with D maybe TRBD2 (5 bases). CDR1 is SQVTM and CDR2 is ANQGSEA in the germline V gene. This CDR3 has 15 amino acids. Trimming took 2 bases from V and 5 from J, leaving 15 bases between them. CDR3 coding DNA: TGCAGCGTTGAAAGGTCGGGGTTCCAGACCGGGGAGCTGTTTTTT. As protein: CSVERSGFQTGELFF.

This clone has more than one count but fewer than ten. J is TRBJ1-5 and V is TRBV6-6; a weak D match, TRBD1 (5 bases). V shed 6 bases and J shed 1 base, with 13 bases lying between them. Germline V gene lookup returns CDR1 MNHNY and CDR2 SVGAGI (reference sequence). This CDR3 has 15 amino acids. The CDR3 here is CASRWGEASNQPQHF. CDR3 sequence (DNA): TGTGCCAGCAGGTGGGGGGAGGCGAGCAATCAGCCCCAGCATTTT.

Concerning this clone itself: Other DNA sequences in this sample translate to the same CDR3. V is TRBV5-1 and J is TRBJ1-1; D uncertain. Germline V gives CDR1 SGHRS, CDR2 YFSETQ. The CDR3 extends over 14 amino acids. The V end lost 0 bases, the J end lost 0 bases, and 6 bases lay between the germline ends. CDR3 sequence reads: CASSLGQVNTEAFF. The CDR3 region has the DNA TGCGCCAGCAGCTTGGGTCAGGTGAACACTGAAGCTTTCTTT.

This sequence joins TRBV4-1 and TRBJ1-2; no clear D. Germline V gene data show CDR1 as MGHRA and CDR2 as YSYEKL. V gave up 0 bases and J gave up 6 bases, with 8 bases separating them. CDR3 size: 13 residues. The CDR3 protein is CASSQDSSDGYTF. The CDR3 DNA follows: TGCGCCAGCAGCCAAGATAGTAGTGATGGCTACACCTTC.

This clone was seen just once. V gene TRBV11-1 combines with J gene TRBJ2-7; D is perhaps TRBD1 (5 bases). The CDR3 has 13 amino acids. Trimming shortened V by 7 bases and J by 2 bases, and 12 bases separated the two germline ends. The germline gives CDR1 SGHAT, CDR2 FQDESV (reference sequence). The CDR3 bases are TGTGCCAGCACCTCCACAGGAGCCTACGAGCAGTACTTC. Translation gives CASTSTGAYEQYF.

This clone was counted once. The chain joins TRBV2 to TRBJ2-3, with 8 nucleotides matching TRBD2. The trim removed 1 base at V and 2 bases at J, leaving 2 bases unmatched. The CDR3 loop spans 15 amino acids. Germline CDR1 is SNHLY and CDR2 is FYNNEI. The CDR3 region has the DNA TGTGCCAGCAGTGAAGGAGCGGGGGTCACAGATACGCAGTATTTT. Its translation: CASSEGAGVTDTQYF.

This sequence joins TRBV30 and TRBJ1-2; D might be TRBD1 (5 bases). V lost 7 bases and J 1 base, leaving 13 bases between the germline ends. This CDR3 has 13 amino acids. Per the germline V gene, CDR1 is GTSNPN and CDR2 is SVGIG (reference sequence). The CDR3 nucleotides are TGTGCCTTGAGACAGTCGCTTAACTATGGCTACACCTTC. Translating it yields CALRQSLNYGYTF.

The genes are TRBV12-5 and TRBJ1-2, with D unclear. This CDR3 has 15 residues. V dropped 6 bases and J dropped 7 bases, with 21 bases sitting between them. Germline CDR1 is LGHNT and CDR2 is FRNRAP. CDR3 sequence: CASGPGGPRIGGYTF. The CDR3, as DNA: TGTGCTAGTGGGCCCGGCGGTCCCCGGATTGGTGGCTACACCTTC. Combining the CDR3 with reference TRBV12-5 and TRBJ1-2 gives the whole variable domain DARVTQTPRHKVTEMGQEVTMRCQPILGHNTVFWYRQTMMQGLELLAYFRNRAPLDDSGMPKDRFSAEMPDATLATLKIQPSEPRDSAVYFCASGPGGPRIGGYTFGSGTRLTVV.